A single sample gave rise to the 18 T cell receptor beta chains below, sequenced in a study of blood T cell repertoires in COVID-19. Libraries were prepared by immunoSEQ multiplex PCR; TCRdb keeps only in-frame clonotypes and omits some of them. The top ten clones hold approximately 3.9% of a sample with 50,000 to 55,000 clones, 87% of them seen once. The specimen sequenced was peripheral blood. All receptors derive from a man between 50 and 59 years old with acute or convalescent COVID-19.

The J gene is TRBJ2-5, the V gene TRBV28; 13 nucleotides agree with TRBD2. Germline trimming cut 6 bases from V and 5 bases from J; bases unmatched to any gene: 9. The germline gives CDR1 MDHEN, CDR2 SYDVKM. The CDR3 consists of 16 residues. The CDR3 nucleotides read TGTGCCAGCAGGGGGGGACTAGCGGGAATCAGGGAGACCCAGTACTTC. It translates to CASRGGLAGIRETQYF.

This clone was counted a single time. The rearrangement joins TRBV21-1 to TRBJ2-7; whether TRBD2, the table's D call, matches the DNA was not checked. TRBV21-1 is shown as a pseudogene. This CDR3 has 17 amino acids. The CDR3 DNA reads as TGTGCCAGCAGCAAATTGGAGCTAGCGGCGGGAGGGGTAGGGCAGTACTTC. Translation gives CASSKLELAAGGVGQYF.

V usage is TRBV5-1 and J usage is TRBJ2-2; 9 nucleotides align to TRBD2. Germline loops: CDR1 SGHRS, CDR2 YFSETQ. This CDR3 spans 16 amino acids. J gave up 4 bases and V 0 bases, and 4 bases lay outside the gene matches. In DNA form, the CDR3 reads TGCGCCAGCAGCTTGGCGGCGGGAGGGCCCACCGGGGAGCTGTTTTTT. Translating it yields CASSLAAGGPTGELFF.

The V gene is TRBV12-3 or TRBV12-4, the J gene TRBJ1-1, with D tentatively TRBD1 (6 bases). The length of the CDR3 is 13 residues. The V and J ends lost 7 bases and 5 bases respectively, with 14 bases between them. This CDR3 reads CASTRGARTEAFF. CDR3 sequence (DNA): TGTGCCAGCACCCGGGGGGCCCGTACTGAAGCTTTCTTT.

This chain joins TRBV5-1 and TRBJ2-2; TRBD1 is a possible D gene (5 bases). CDR1 SGHRS and CDR2 YFSETQ come from the germline V gene. V was cut by 0 bases and J by 2 bases, with 11 bases left in between. This CDR3 comprises 16 residues. In nucleotides, the CDR3 is TGCGCCAGCAGCTTGGTCCCCAGGGCCAACACCGGGGAGCTGTTTTTT. This codes for CASSLVPRANTGELFF. The full variable domain, its missing parts supplied by reference TRBV5-1 and TRBJ2-2, is KAGVTQTPRYLIKTRGQQVTLSCSPISGHRSVSWYQQTPGQGLQFLFEYFSETQRNKGNFPGRFSGRQFSNSRSEMNVSTLELGDSALYLCASSLVPRANTGELFFGEGSRLTVL.

CDR3 bases: TGTGCCAGCAGCTTAGGGCTCGGGACAGGGGTCCCCTATGGCTACACCTTC. It is translated as CASSLGLGTGVPYGYTF. This chain connects TRBV11-3 to TRBJ1-2, with 10 bases lining up with TRBD1. V shed 1 base and J 4 bases; nucleotides not matched to a gene: 9. The V gene's germline CDR1 is SGHNT and CDR2 YENEEA. The CDR3 sequence is 17 residues long.

The chain combines TRBV7-8 with TRBJ2-3; D ambiguous. V was trimmed by 7 bases and J by 3 bases, leaving 5 bases between them. Germline V gene data show CDR1 as SGHVS and CDR2 as FQNEAQ. The CDR3 length is 11 residues. The CDR3 coding sequence is TGTGCCAGCACCCAAACAGATACGCAGTATTTT. It is translated as CASTQTDTQYF.

The J gene is TRBJ1-4, the V gene TRBV19, with 7 bases that match TRBD1. CDR1 is LNHDA and CDR2 is SQIVND in the germline V gene (reference sequence). The CDR3 length is 15 residues. Trimming cost V 8 bases and J 0 bases; bases outside gene matches: 6. CDR3 residues: CASSAGGATNEKLFF. The DNA of the CDR3 is TGTGCCAGTTCCGCAGGGGGTGCAACTAATGAAAAACTGTTTTTT.

The chain is built from TRBV28 and TRBJ2-7; TRBD1 is a possible D gene (6 bases). V gave up 2 bases and J gave up 6 bases, with 14 bases separating them. This CDR3 has 14 residues. The V gene's germline CDR1 is MDHEN and CDR2 SYDVKM. The CDR3 loop is CASSLAPTGSEQYF. CDR3 coding DNA: TGTGCCAGCAGTTTAGCCCCCACAGGGAGCGAGCAGTACTTC.

V gene TRBV6-5 combines with J gene TRBJ2-1, with 10 bases aligning to TRBD2. V lost 7 bases and J lost 1; bases outside the gene matches: 4. CDR3 length equals 15 residues. Per germline, CDR1 MNHEY and CDR2 SVGAGI. CDR3 loop: CASKRTSGSYNEQFF. The CDR3 DNA sequence: TGTGCCAGCAAACGGACTAGCGGTTCCTACAATGAGCAGTTCTTC.

The J gene is TRBJ2-1, the V gene TRBV19; D perhaps matches TRBD1 (6 bases). Deletions cut 3 bases from V and 4 bases from J, with 7 bases between. The germline CDR1 and CDR2 sequences are LNHDA and SQIVND (reference sequence). This CDR3 comprises 13 residues. The CDR3 region has the DNA TGTGCCAGTAGTATTACAGGGTACAATGAGCAGTTCTTC. The encoded protein is CASSITGYNEQFF.

The V call is TRBV5-1, the J call TRBJ2-5; D is uncertain. The V and J ends lost 5 bases and 5 bases respectively, with 10 bases between them. The CDR3 is made up of 12 amino acids. The V gene's germline CDR1 is SGHRS and CDR2 YFSETQ. The CDR3 DNA follows: TGCGCCAGCAGTCCATACGGGGAGACCCAGTACTTC. This codes for CASSPYGETQYF. The variable domain in full, with the rest retrieved from reference TRBV5-1 and TRBJ2-5, is KAGVTQTPRYLIKTRGQQVTLSCSPISGHRSVSWYQQTPGQGLQFLFEYFSETQRNKGNFPGRFSGRQFSNSRSEMNVSTLELGDSALYLCASSPYGETQYFGPGTRLLVL.

The V gene is TRBV28, the J gene TRBJ2-5, with 7 nucleotides matching TRBD1. V shed 5 bases and J 5 bases; nucleotides not matched to a gene: 11. The CDR3 is 15 residues long. The germline V gene has CDR1 MDHEN and CDR2 SYDVKM. CDR3 DNA: TGTGCCAGCAGTCAAATACAGGGGCGGGTGGAGACCCAGTACTTC. Protein sequence: CASSQIQGRVETQYF.

J is TRBJ2-7 and V is TRBV30, with D perhaps matching TRBD2 (5 bases). The CDR3 loop spans 12 amino acids. The germline gives CDR1 GTSNPN, CDR2 SVGIG (reference sequence). Trimming shortened V by 3 bases and J by 7 bases, and 13 bases separated the two germline ends. In nucleotides, the CDR3 is TGTGCCTGGAGCCTAGCTACCACTGAGCAGTACTTC. Translation gives CAWSLATTEQYF.

The chain couples TRBV18 to TRBJ2-7, with TRBD1 as a possible D gene (6 bases). This CDR3 spans 14 amino acids. V shed 2 bases and J shed 4 bases, with 12 bases lying between them. Germline V gene data show CDR1 as KGHSH and CDR2 as LQKENI. In nucleotides, the CDR3 is TGTGCCAGCTCACCAATCACAGGGCAATACGAGCAGTACTTC. Translated, it gives CASSPITGQYEQYF.

V usage is TRBV28 and J usage is TRBJ2-3; TRBD2 agrees at 10 bases. Germline-derived CDR1 and CDR2 are MDHEN and SYDVKM. V gave up 5 bases and J gave up 3 bases; unmatched junction bases: 14. This CDR3 has 18 amino acids. CDR3 coding DNA: TGTGCCAGCAGTCCACCGATCCAACTAGCGGGAACGACAGATACGCAGTATTTT. It yields the protein CASSPPIQLAGTTDTQYF.

The rearrangement links TRBV12-3 or TRBV12-4 to TRBJ1-2; no clear D. CDR3 length: 13 residues. V lost 4 bases, J lost 5 bases, and 11 bases lay in between. The CDR3 sequence: CASSSRGAYGYTF. CDR3 nucleotides: TGTGCCAGCAGTTCCAGAGGTGCGTATGGCTACACCTTC.

This clone was seen just once. In DNA, the CDR3 is TGTGCCAGCTCACCCCAGGGGACGGGAGGCTACACCTTC. As protein: CASSPQGTGGYTF. The chain carries TRBV18 and TRBJ1-2; tentative D call: TRBD1 (6 bases). Trimming removed 3 bases from V and 8 bases from J, with 13 bases in between. The CDR3 length is 13 residues. The germline V gene has CDR1 KGHSH and CDR2 LQKENI.